The TCR beta chain described here comes from a study of shared clonotypes between healthy human individuals. With regard to this clone: Other DNA sequences within the sample encode an identical CDR3.

Trimming removed 3 bases at V and 8 bases at J, with 9 bases between. The CDR3 is 12 residues long. CDR1 and CDR2 (germline): SGDLS, YYNGEE. Positive CCR7 selection of CD45RO-negative cells yielded the naive CD8 cells, and terminally differentiated effector memory CD45RA+ cells were excluded. Assay used: immunoSEQ multiplex PCR; TCRdb lists only in-frame clones, some missing. Of 2 million to 2.5 million clones in the sample, about 92% are singletons; the top ten hold around 1.7%. The TCR sequence derives from a man aged 18-30 years in good health. Some clones in this sample may be carry-over from other donors' samples. J is TRBJ2-1 and V is TRBV9, with D tentatively TRBD1 (7 bases). The sequencing input was naive CD8+ T cells from PBMCs. The CDR3 sequence is CASSARGDEQFF. The CDR3 region has the DNA TGTGCCAGCAGCGCCAGGGGGGATGAGCAGTTCTTC.